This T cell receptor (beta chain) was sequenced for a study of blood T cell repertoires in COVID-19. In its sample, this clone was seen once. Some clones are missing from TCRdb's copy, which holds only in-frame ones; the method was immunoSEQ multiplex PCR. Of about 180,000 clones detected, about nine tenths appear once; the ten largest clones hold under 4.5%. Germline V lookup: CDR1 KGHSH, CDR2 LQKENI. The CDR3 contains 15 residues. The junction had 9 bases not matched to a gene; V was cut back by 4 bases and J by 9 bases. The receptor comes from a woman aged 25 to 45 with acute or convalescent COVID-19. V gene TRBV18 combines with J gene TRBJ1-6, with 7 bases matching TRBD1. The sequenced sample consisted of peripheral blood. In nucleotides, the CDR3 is TGTGCCAGCTCACTCCGGGACAGACAGGGTTCACCCCTCCACTTT. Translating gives CASSLRDRQGSPLHF.